Listed here are 4 T cell receptor beta chains from one sample, sequenced in a study of cytomegalovirus exposure and HLA in healthy donors. PCR primers comprised 60 Vbeta and 13 Jbeta primers. Clones were sequenced by immunoSEQ multiplex PCR, and TCRdb holds only the in-frame ones, with some missing. The sample includes 150,000 to 200,000 clones, about 76% seen only once; the top ten take 6% to 8%. The sequenced sample consisted of PBMCs. The receptors stem from a male donor in good health and CMV-seropositive.

This clone showed up just once. This chain links TRBV30 with TRBJ2-7; a possible D gene is TRBD1 (6 bases). Germline lookup yields CDR1 GTSNPN and CDR2 SVGIG (reference sequence). CDR3 length: 13 amino acids. Trimming removed 5 bases from V and 1 base from J, with 12 bases in between. Here the CDR3 reads CAWSQGLSYEQYF. DNA for the CDR3: TGTGCCTGGTCTCAGGGGTTATCCTACGAGCAGTACTTC.

V gene TRBV7-2 combines with J gene TRBJ2-7, with D perhaps matching TRBD2 (6 bases). CDR1 is SGHTA and CDR2 is FQGNSA in the germline V gene. Trimming cost V 5 bases and J 0 bases, with 14 bases left between them. The CDR3 extends over 15 amino acids. CDR3 in amino acids: CASSPSKGLSYEQYF. DNA for the CDR3: TGTGCCAGCAGCCCTAGCAAGGGACTCTCCTACGAGCAGTACTTC.

The V gene is TRBV5-4, the J gene TRBJ2-7; weak D call: TRBD1 (6 bases). Germline CDR1 is SGHNT and CDR2 is YYREEE (reference sequence). With 4 bases removed from V and 4 bases from J, the gap between germline ends came to 12 bases. This CDR3 comprises 13 residues. CDR3 coding DNA: TGTGCCAGCAGCCAAAGGGGGACGTACGAGCAGTACTTC. Protein: CASSQRGTYEQYF.

This chain joins TRBV7-9 and TRBJ1-1, with D perhaps TRBD1 (5 bases). V lost 2 bases and J 2 bases, leaving 12 bases between the germline ends. There are 15 residues in the CDR3. Germline V gene lookup returns CDR1 SEHNR and CDR2 FQNEAQ (reference sequence). The CDR3 reads CASSLKDNTNTEAFF. As DNA, the CDR3 is TGTGCCAGCAGCTTAAAGGACAATACAAACACTGAAGCTTTCTTT.